A single sample is the source of the 29 T cell receptor beta chains below, sequenced in a study of cytomegalovirus exposure and HLA in healthy donors. PCR primers comprised 60 Vbeta and 13 Jbeta primers. Libraries were prepared by immunoSEQ multiplex PCR; TCRdb keeps only in-frame clonotypes and omits some of them. The table lists tens of thousands of clones, 55% to 65% of them singletons. Sequenced sample: PBMCs. These receptors were taken from a human donor in good health.

This chain uses TRBV30 with TRBJ2-7; maybe TRBD1 (6 bases). CDR3 size: 13 residues. Germline V gene lookup returns CDR1 GTSNPN and CDR2 SVGIG (reference sequence). Between the trimmed V and J ends, which lost 2 bases and 0 bases, there was a span of 8 bases. CDR3 sequence (DNA): TGTGCCTGGAGTACAGGGCTCTCCTACGAGCAGTACTTC. This gives the protein CAWSTGLSYEQYF. Combining the CDR3 with reference TRBV30 and TRBJ2-7 gives the whole variable domain SQTIHQWPATLVQPVGSPLSLECTVEGTSNPNLYWYRQAAGRGLQLLFYSVGIGQISSEVPQNLSASRPQDRQFILSSKKLLLSDSGFYLCAWSTGLSYEQYFGPGTRLTVT.

The V gene is TRBV7-2, the J gene TRBJ2-1, with TRBD2 identical over 9 bases. The CDR3 consists of 15 residues. Losses at the gene ends were 5 bases for V and 9 bases for J; bases not matched to a gene: 11. Germline loops: CDR1 SGHTA, CDR2 FQGNSA. The CDR3 DNA follows: TGTGCCAGCAGCCTACAGCCGGGACTAGCCGGTGAGCAGTTCTTC. Its protein product is CASSLQPGLAGEQFF.

The chain couples TRBV18 to TRBJ1-4; 7 bases align to TRBD1. The CDR3 is 15 amino acids. V shed 3 bases, J shed 3 bases, and the junction held 4 bases outside the gene matches. In germline, CDR1 is KGHSH, CDR2 LQKENI. CDR3 region: CASSPWDRSNEKLFF. The CDR3 nucleotides read TGTGCCAGCTCACCTTGGGACAGATCTAATGAAAAACTGTTTTTT. The variable domain in full, with the rest retrieved from reference TRBV18 and TRBJ1-4, is NAGVMQNPRHLVRRRGQEARLRCSPMKGHSHVYWYRQLPEEGLKFMVYLQKENIIDESGMPKERFSAEFPKEGPSILRIQQVVRGDSAAYFCASSPWDRSNEKLFFGSGTQLSVL.

The chain employs TRBV19 and TRBJ1-3, with a tentative D call TRBD1 (6 bases). This CDR3 comprises 15 residues. Germline lookup yields CDR1 LNHDA and CDR2 SQIVND (reference sequence). V was pared by 7 bases and J by 0 bases, with 13 bases between. The CDR3 DNA reads TGTGCCAGTACCTGGGGGCATCCCTCTGGAAACACCATATATTTT. As protein: CASTWGHPSGNTIYF.

This clone was seen a few times. The V gene is TRBV27, the J gene TRBJ2-7; no definite D call. The CDR3 is 16 residues long. Germline lookup yields CDR1 MNHEY and CDR2 SMNVEV (reference sequence). The germline V and J ends were trimmed by 4 bases and 4 bases, with 20 bases remaining between them. DNA for the CDR3: TGTGCCAGCAGTTCTCGAACTTATGGAGTAGGTTACGAGCAGTACTTC. Translation: CASSSRTYGVGYEQYF.

V usage is TRBV7-3 and J usage is TRBJ2-7; 9 nucleotides match TRBD2. V was clipped by 6 bases and J by 5 bases; unmatched bases: 8. Germline CDR1 and CDR2: SGHTA and FQGTGA. The CDR3 has 14 residues. CDR3 bases: TGTGCCAGCAGACCCGGGACTAGCAGCGACGAGCAGTACTTC. It translates to CASRPGTSSDEQYF.

This chain connects TRBV7-2 to TRBJ1-3; TRBD1 matches at 7 bases. Looked up from germline, CDR1 is SGHTA and CDR2 is FQGNSA. The length of the CDR3 is 14 residues. The J segment lost 2 bases and the V segment lost 6 bases, leaving 4 bases of the junction unmatched. The CDR3 is CASRQTGTGNTIYF. CDR3 bases: TGTGCCAGCAGGCAGACAGGGACTGGAAACACCATATATTTT.

In this sample, this clone turned up once. The chain uses TRBV29-1 and TRBJ1-2; TRBD1 matches at 7 bases. This CDR3 contains 14 residues. Germline CDR1 and CDR2: SQVTM and ANQGSEA. The V and J ends lost 1 base and 7 bases, in that order; junction bases with no gene match: 9. In DNA, the CDR3 is TGCAGCGTTGAAGGGGGGACAGCAGGCGGTGGCTACACCTTC. Its translation: CSVEGGTAGGGYTF.

This chain's CDR3 is CASSEPTSGGTDTQYF. The CDR3 region has the DNA TGTGCCAGCAGTGAACCGACTAGCGGGGGCACAGATACGCAGTATTTT. The chain recombines TRBV6-1 with TRBJ2-3; 11 nucleotides line up with TRBD2. Germline V lookup: CDR1 MNHNS, CDR2 SASEGT. The CDR3 sequence is 16 residues long. V shed 2 bases and J 1 base; nucleotides not matched to a gene: 2.

The V and J genes are TRBV14 and TRBJ2-5, with D possibly TRBD2 on 5 matching bases. V was pared by 0 bases and J by 5 bases, with 16 bases between. The CDR3 is 16 amino acids. Per the germline V gene, CDR1 is SGHDN and CDR2 is FVKESK. Here the CDR3 DNA reads TGTGCCAGCAGCCAAGATTATGGCCCAGGCGGGGAGACCCAGTACTTC. Translating gives CASSQDYGPGGETQYF. The full variable domain, its missing parts supplied by reference TRBV14 and TRBJ2-5, is EAGVTQFPSHSVIEKGQTVTLRCDPISGHDNLYWYRRVMGKEIKFLLHFVKESKQDESGMPNNRFLAERTGGTYSTLKVQPAELEDSGVYFCASSQDYGPGGETQYFGPGTRLLVL.

CDR3 protein: CASSYLSGGPTDTQYF. The CDR3 DNA is TGTGCCAGCAGCTATTTGTCGGGGGGGCCCACAGATACGCAGTATTTT. The chain uses TRBV7-8 and TRBJ2-3; 8 nucleotides match TRBD2. Germline CDR1 and CDR2: SGHVS and FQNEAQ. There are 16 residues in the CDR3. Trimming at V came to 4 bases and at J to 2 bases, leaving 8 bases not matched to a gene. Complete variable domain (other parts from reference TRBV7-8 and TRBJ2-3): GAGVSQSPRYKVAKRGQDVALRCDPISGHVSLFWYQQALGQGPEFLTYFQNEAQLDKSGLPSDRFFAERPEGSVSTLKIQRTQQEDSAVYLCASSYLSGGPTDTQYFGPGTRLTVL.

This chain uses TRBV7-2 with TRBJ2-7; 12 positions match TRBD2. Germline loops: CDR1 SGHTA, CDR2 FQGNSA. Trimming took 3 bases from V and 6 from J; bases not matched to a gene: 9. CDR3 length: 16 residues. CDR3 DNA sequence: TGTGCCAGCAGCTTCCTAGCGGGGGGGCCCCCTCTCGAGCAGTACTTC. Encoded protein: CASSFLAGGPPLEQYF.

This chain links TRBV11-2 with TRBJ1-1; D is perhaps TRBD1 (5 bases). The CDR3 totals 18 residues. CDR1 and CDR2 (germline): SGHAT, FQNNGV. V was shortened by 2 bases and J by 1 base, with 20 bases between the two germline ends. The CDR3 bases are TGTGCCAGCAGCTTATCTATCCTAAGGGAGGGACCGAACACTGAAGCTTTCTTT. It specifies CASSLSILREGPNTEAFF. The variable domain in full, completed from reference TRBV11-2 and TRBJ1-1, reads EAGVAQSPRYKIIEKRQSVAFWCNPISGHATLYWYQQILGQGPKLLIQFQNNGVVDDSQLPKDRFSAERLKGVDSTLKIQPAKLEDSAVYLCASSLSILREGPNTEAFFGQGTRLTVV.

In nucleotides, the CDR3 is TGTGCCAGCACGCCGAGGGGTGGGACAGGGGTTTCTGGGGCCAACGTCCTGACTTTC. Amino acid sequence: CASTPRGGTGVSGANVLTF. The chain is built from TRBV27 and TRBJ2-6, with 10 bases matching TRBD1. V shed 7 bases and J 1 base; nucleotides not matched to a gene: 13. CDR1 MNHEY and CDR2 SMNVEV come from the germline V gene (reference sequence). This CDR3 contains 19 residues.

The chain is built from TRBV4-1 and TRBJ2-3, with D unclear. Germline CDR1 reads MGHRA; CDR2 reads YSYEKL. V was shortened by 0 bases and J by 2 bases, with 12 bases between the two germline ends. This CDR3 is 16 amino acids long. CDR3 amino acids: CASSQDSGSVTDTQYF. CDR3 nucleotides: TGCGCCAGCAGCCAAGATTCCGGGTCAGTCACAGATACGCAGTATTTT.

The CDR3 DNA follows: TGTGCCAGTAGTATAGGTCCTCAGGGTAGCAATCAGCCCCAGCATTTT. This gives the protein CASSIGPQGSNQPQHF. The chain links TRBV19 to TRBJ1-5; perhaps TRBD1 as D (5 bases). Germline CDR1 is LNHDA and CDR2 is SQIVND (reference sequence). V gave up 1 base and J gave up 0 bases, with 10 bases separating them. This CDR3 spans 16 amino acids.

As DNA, the CDR3 is TGTGCCAGCAGCTTCCCGGGACAGACCTACGAGCAGTACTTC. Protein: CASSFPGQTYEQYF. The chain joins TRBV7-2 to TRBJ2-7; TRBD1 aligns across 7 bases. The CDR3 sequence is 14 residues long. With 3 bases clipped from V and 2 bases from J, the junction kept 4 bases outside the gene matches. The germline CDR1 and CDR2 sequences are SGHTA and FQGNSA.

In the case of this clone: The junction departs from the called germline gene at one end, perhaps through a read error. The CDR3 is CASSYPDRGGGYPF. CDR3 nucleotides: TGTGCCAGCAGTTACCCCGACAGGGGCGGAGGCTACCCCTTC. The chain couples TRBV6-5 to TRBJ1-2; 8 nucleotides line up with TRBD1. CDR1 and CDR2 (germline): MNHEY, SVGAGI. This CDR3 contains 14 residues.

The chain combines TRBV10-1 with TRBJ1-2; the D is unclear. Germline-derived CDR1 and CDR2 are WNHNN and SYGVQD (reference sequence). The CDR3 has 17 amino acids. V lost 5 bases, J lost 0 bases, and 19 bases lay in between. The CDR3 here is CASSHGPHVTSNYGYTF. The CDR3 DNA reads TGCGCCAGCAGTCACGGCCCCCACGTGACATCTAACTATGGCTACACCTTC.

Comments on this clone: At one boundary the junction diverges from the germline segment, which might be a read error. J is TRBJ2-3 and V is TRBV10-3, with D possibly TRBD1 on 5 matching bases. This CDR3 comprises 14 residues. The germline CDR1 and CDR2 sequences are ENHRY and SYGVKD. The CDR3 DNA is TGTGCCATCGGTGAACAGGTTAGCACAGATACGCAGTATTTT. This encodes CAIGEQVSTDTQYF.

Here the CDR3 reads CASSQDKGGGEIHEQYF. The CDR3 bases are TGTGCCAGCAGCCAAGATAAAGGGGGGGGCGAAATCCACGAGCAGTACTTC. The chain uses TRBV4-2 and TRBJ2-7, with a tentative D call TRBD2 (7 bases). This CDR3 has 17 residues. Germline CDR1 reads LGHNA; CDR2 reads YNFKEQ. The V and J ends lost 0 bases and 5 bases respectively, with 20 bases between them.

This sequence joins TRBV4-2 and TRBJ1-1; D not certain. The V end was cut by 5 bases, the J end by 4 bases, with 11 bases between. This CDR3 is 13 amino acids long. Looked up from germline, CDR1 is LGHNA and CDR2 is YNFKEQ. CDR3 nucleotide sequence: TGTGCCAGCAGCGCGAGTAGGAGCACTGAAGCTTTCTTT. Its translation is CASSASRSTEAFF.

The chain carries TRBV7-2 and TRBJ1-3; no definite D call. Germline CDR1 and CDR2: SGHTA and FQGNSA. Trimming pared 3 bases from V and 4 bases from J, leaving 7 bases between. This CDR3 has 13 amino acids. CDR3 region: CASSLVEGNTIYF. Written as DNA, the CDR3 is TGTGCCAGCAGCTTGGTCGAGGGAAACACCATATATTTT.

The chain employs TRBV6-5 and TRBJ1-5, with D possibly matching TRBD1 (5 bases). V lost 2 bases, J lost 2 bases, and 10 bases lay in between. CDR3 length equals 15 residues. CDR1 is MNHEY, CDR2 SVGAGI, per germline. The CDR3 DNA follows: TGTGCCAGCAGTTACCTAGGGGTCGGCAATCAGCCCCAGCATTTT. Protein sequence: CASSYLGVGNQPQHF.

The chain links TRBV18 to TRBJ1-6, with TRBD1 identical over 9 bases. Germline V gene data show CDR1 as KGHSH and CDR2 as LQKENI. The CDR3 consists of 14 residues. V trimming: 3 bases; J trimming: 10 bases; junction bases outside the gene matches: 4. CDR3 sequence: CASSPGQGLSPLHF. The CDR3 nucleotides read TGTGCCAGCTCACCGGGACAGGGTTTGTCACCCCTCCACTTT.

The chain is built from TRBV5-1 and TRBJ2-5; 7 bases fit TRBD1. The CDR3 consists of 16 residues. J lost 1 base, V lost 4 bases, and 10 bases had no gene match. CDR1 is SGHRS and CDR2 is YFSETQ in the germline V gene. The CDR3 DNA is TGCGCCAGCAGCGCGACAGGGATAGGGGCCCAAGAGACCCAGTACTTC. Translation gives CASSATGIGAQETQYF.

The V call is TRBV30, the J call TRBJ2-7, with D maybe TRBD1 (6 bases). CDR1 is GTSNPN and CDR2 is SVGIG in the germline V gene (reference sequence). Trimming took 3 bases from V and 3 from J, leaving 15 bases between them. This CDR3 region has 14 residues. The CDR3, as DNA: TGTGCCTGGAGACGGACAGTCTCGGGCTACGAGCAGTACTTC. Protein: CAWRRTVSGYEQYF.

This clone was recorded a few times. The chain recombines TRBV5-4 with TRBJ1-2, with 8 bases that match TRBD1. V trimming: 6 bases; J trimming: 0 bases; junction bases outside the gene matches: 4. CDR3 length: 14 residues. Germline V gene data show CDR1 as SGHNT and CDR2 as YYREEE (reference sequence). CDR3 amino acids: CASTQGASNYGYTF. CDR3 nucleotides: TGTGCCAGCACTCAGGGGGCCTCTAACTATGGCTACACCTTC.

This clone has just one count. J is TRBJ2-7 and V is TRBV6-1, with 10 bases that match TRBD1. The V segment lost 9 bases and the J segment 1 base; nucleotides outside the gene matches: 6. Germline lookup yields CDR1 MNHNS and CDR2 SASEGT. This CDR3 has 14 residues. Written as DNA, the CDR3 is TGTGCCAGTACCGACAGGGGGCCATCCTACGAGCAGTACTTC. Its translation is CASTDRGPSYEQYF.